The rows below give T cell receptor beta chains drawn from one sample of a study of identical twins' blood T cells. Using its own MiXCR run on the 5' RACE reads, TCRdb lists one record per CDR3 protein. The sample consists of 350,000 to 400,000 distinct CDR3 sequences, roughly 28% of them appearing once. The sequenced sample was PBMCs. These receptors all come from a woman aged 18 to 55 in good health. Each CDR3 is given with its conserved first and last residue. The D gene is left open where the match is weak. Size tells how often a clone was seen (once, few, many) or the class of an expanded clone, and some rows leave it out.

J | D | size | V | CDR3 | DNA
TRBJ2-1 | TRBD2 | few | TRBV4-3 | CASSQVRSSGRLEQFF | TGCGCCAGCAGCCAAGTGAGAAGTAGCGGGAGGCTTGAGCAGTTCTTC
TRBJ2-2 | NA | many | TRBV3-1 | CASTYQTAGELFF | TGTGCCAGCACCTACCAAACAGCCGGGGAGCTGTTTTTT
TRBJ2-3 | TRBD2 | few | TRBV20-1 | CSASRTSGLASTDTQYF | TGCAGTGCTAGTCGGACTAGCGGGCTCGCTAGCACAGATACGCAGTATTTT
TRBJ1-2 | NA | NA | TRBV5-1 | CVSSLDGYRGYTF | TGCGTCAGCAGCTTGGACGGTTATCGTGGCTACACCTTC
TRBJ2-7 | NA | many | TRBV5-6 | CASSLEGGRGEQYF | TGTGCCAGCAGCTTGGAAGGTGGACGGGGCGAGCAGTACTTC
TRBJ2-3 | NA | NA | TRBV5-6 | CASSSNPDVYTQYF | TGTGCCAGCAGCTCGAACCCGGATGTTTATACGCAGTATTTT
TRBJ1-1 | NA | NA | TRBV2 | CASGAPGVTEAFF | TGTGCCAGCGGGGCTCCAGGGGTGACTGAAGCTTTCTTT
TRBJ1-1 | NA | many | TRBV29-1 | CSVVPAGPKNTEAFF | TGCAGCGTTGTTCCGGCCGGGCCTAAGAACACTGAAGCTTTCTTT
TRBJ1-1 | NA | NA | TRBV25-1 | CASSEFRRNSSNTEAFF | TGTGCCAGCAGTGAATTCCGCCGGAACAGTTCGAACACTGAAGCTTTCTTT
TRBJ1-1 | NA | many | TRBV29-1 | CSASQGNEAFF | TGCAGCGCGAGCCAGGGAAATGAAGCTTTCTTT
TRBJ1-1 | NA | many | TRBV19 | CASIPRRGYTEAFF | TGTGCCAGTATCCCGAGGAGAGGATACACTGAAGCTTTCTTT
TRBJ1-2 | TRBD1 | few | TRBV6-1 | CASNLFFRDRGVSYTF | TGTGCCAGCAACCTTTTTTTCCGGGACAGGGGTGTAAGCTACACCTTC
TRBJ1-4 | NA | NA | TRBV20-1 | CSAARPEKLFF | TGCAGTGCCGCCAGACCCGAAAAACTGTTTTTT
TRBJ1-1 | TRBD1 | NA | TRBV4-2 | CASSPGQGARTEAFF | TGTGCCAGCAGCCCGGGACAGGGGGCGCGTACTGAAGCTTTCTTT
TRBJ1-3 | NA | few | TRBV4-3 | CASSQDPRGFARNTIYF | TGCGCCAGCAGCCAAGACCCCCGCGGGTTTGCGAGAAACACCATATATTTT
TRBJ2-1 | NA | NA | TRBV7-6 | CASSSIRYNEQFF | TGTGCCAGCAGCTCTATTCGCTACAATGAGCAGTTCTTC
TRBJ1-1 | NA | NA | TRBV20-1 | CSASRVSALF | TGCAGTGCCTCGAGGGTTTCAGCTCTCTTT
TRBJ1-5 | NA | NA | TRBV20-1 | CSARDRPGQPQHF | TGCAGTGCTCGGGACCGCCCAGGGCAGCCCCAGCATTTT
TRBJ1-2 | NA | few | TRBV3-1 | CASGPGSGYGYTF | TGTGCCAGCGGCCCGGGTTCAGGGTATGGCTACACCTTC
TRBJ1-4 | NA | many | TRBV7-9 | CASSFGTGEKLFF | TGTGCCAGCAGCTTCGGAACGGGGGAAAAACTGTTTTTT
TRBJ2-2 | NA | few | TRBV20-1 | CSARLSANTGELFF | TGCAGTGCTCGACTAAGCGCGAACACCGGGGAGCTGTTTTTT
TRBJ1-5 | NA | many | TRBV6-6 | CASCDGNQPQHF | TGTGCCAGCTGTGACGGAAATCAGCCCCAGCATTTT
TRBJ2-3 | TRBD2 | few | TRBV20-1 | CSAPGIAGLDTQYF | TGCAGTGCCCCTGGAATAGCGGGATTGGATACGCAGTATTTT
TRBJ1-6 | NA | few | TRBV12-3/TRBV12-4 | CASSLYSPLHF | TGTGCCAGCAGTTTGTATTCACCCCTCCACTTT
TRBJ1-2 | NA | NA | TRBV12-3/TRBV12-4 | CASGNGLDYGYTF | TGTGCCAGCGGGAACGGGCTCGACTATGGCTACACCTTC
TRBJ2-5 | TRBD1 | few | TRBV6-2/TRBV6-3 | CASTNRDRQETQYF | TGTGCCAGCACGAACCGGGACAGACAAGAGACCCAGTACTTC
TRBJ1-2 | NA | many | TRBV20-1 | CSASPTAPNYGYTF | TGCAGTGCTAGCCCCACAGCACCTAACTATGGCTACACCTTC
TRBJ2-3 | NA | NA | TRBV7-3 | CASSLMGWGFADTQYF | TGTGCCAGCAGCTTAATGGGTTGGGGTTTCGCAGATACGCAGTATTTT
TRBJ1-1 | NA | NA | TRBV19 | CASSTSWGAEAFF | TGTGCCAGTAGTACCTCCTGGGGGGCTGAAGCTTTCTTT
TRBJ1-2 | NA | NA | TRBV3-1 | CASSQDSQQSGGYTF | TGTGCCAGCAGCCAAGATAGCCAGCAGAGCGGGGGCTACACCTTC
TRBJ1-2 | NA | many | TRBV6-2/TRBV6-3 | CASSYVWAGDGYTF | TGTGCCAGCAGTTACGTCTGGGCAGGGGATGGCTACACCTTC
TRBJ2-1 | NA | NA | TRBV20-1 | CSVQDSRGAFSYNEQFF | TGCAGTGTTCAGGACAGTCGCGGGGCCTTCTCCTACAATGAGCAGTTCTTC
TRBJ1-4 | TRBD1 | many | TRBV7-9 | CASSQGAGTNEKLFF | TGTGCCAGCAGCCAGGGGGCCGGGACTAATGAAAAACTGTTTTTT
TRBJ2-7 | NA | many | TRBV20-1 | CSPGPRHEQYF | TGCAGTCCGGGACCACGCCACGAGCAGTACTTC
TRBJ1-2 | TRBD1 | many | TRBV27 | CASSSDPTGGIGGYTF | TGTGCCAGCAGTTCCGACCCTACAGGGGGGATAGGTGGCTACACCTTC
TRBJ2-1 | NA | NA | TRBV20-1 | CSALGTREGNNEQFF | TGCAGTGCACTCGGGACCCGCGAGGGGAACAATGAGCAGTTCTTC
TRBJ1-2 | TRBD1 | NA | TRBV20-1 | CSAREGAGNYGYTF | TGCAGTGCTAGGGAGGGGGCCGGGAACTATGGCTACACCTTC
TRBJ1-1 | NA | many | TRBV10-3 | CAISGRATEAFF | TGTGCCATCAGTGGCCGGGCTACTGAAGCTTTCTTT
TRBJ2-1 | NA | few | TRBV12-5 | CASDLRSKSEQFF | TGTGCTAGTGATCTCCGCTCTAAATCTGAGCAGTTCTTC
TRBJ1-2 | NA | many | TRBV2 | CASSEQGSGYTF | TGTGCCAGCAGTGAACAGGGCAGCGGCTACACCTTC
TRBJ1-4 | NA | NA | TRBV12-3/TRBV12-4 | CASSDPEYANEKLFF | TGTGCCAGCAGTGACCCTGAGTACGCTAATGAAAAACTGTTTTTT
TRBJ2-5 | NA | many | TRBV5-1 | CASSLAQETQYF | TGCGCCAGCAGCTTGGCTCAAGAGACCCAGTACTTC
TRBJ2-3 | NA | few | TRBV3-1 | CASSQDTGATQYF | TGTGCCAGCAGCCAAGATACCGGGGCCACGCAGTATTTT
TRBJ1-4 | NA | NA | TRBV20-1 | CSVQPDQTEKLFF | TGCAGTGTCCAACCGGACCAAACTGAAAAACTGTTTTTT
TRBJ1-1 | NA | NA | TRBV4-3 | CASSQEPSVGYTEAFF | TGCGCCAGCAGCCAAGAGCCGAGTGTTGGGTACACTGAAGCTTTCTTT
TRBJ1-3 | NA | NA | TRBV4-2 | CASSQETSGNTVYF | TGTGCCAGCAGCCAAGAGACATCTGGAAACACCGTATATTTT
TRBJ2-3 | TRBD2 | many | TRBV4-3 | CASSQEASGDITDTQYF | TGCGCCAGCAGCCAAGAGGCTAGCGGGGATATAACAGATACGCAGTATTTT
TRBJ1-6 | NA | few | TRBV29-1 | CSVGWGPNSPLHF | TGCAGCGTTGGCTGGGGCCCTAATTCACCCCTCCACTTT
TRBJ1-1 | NA | NA | TRBV7-8 | CASSGVEVLAFF | TGTGCCAGCAGCGGAGTCGAGGTTTTGGCTTTCTTT
TRBJ2-3 | NA | many | TRBV4-3 | CASSQGPGSDTQYF | TGCGCCAGCAGCCAAGGTCCGGGATCGGATACGCAGTATTTT
TRBJ1-5 | TRBD1 | few | TRBV20-1 | CSAIRGQVGQPQHF | TGCAGTGCTATCAGGGGGCAGGTTGGTCAGCCCCAGCATTTT
TRBJ2-1 | NA | NA | TRBV5-1 | CASIPRDNYNEQFF | TGCGCCAGCATCCCCCGGGACAACTACAATGAGCAGTTCTTC
TRBJ1-1 | TRBD1 | NA | TRBV12-3/TRBV12-4 | CASSLGQGLEAFF | TGTGCCAGCAGTTTAGGACAGGGGCTTGAAGCTTTCTTT
TRBJ2-3 | NA | NA | TRBV19 | CASGRQPDLSTDTRYF | TGTGCCAGTGGGAGACAGCCCGATCTTAGTACAGATACGCGGTATTTT
TRBJ1-2 | NA | NA | TRBV30 | CAWSVRYGLYGYTF | TGTGCCTGGAGTGTACGGTACGGCCTCTATGGCTACACCTTC
TRBJ2-2 | NA | NA | TRBV6-2/TRBV6-3 | CASSYVRGTLNTGELFF | TGTGCCAGCAGTTACGTACGGGGGACCTTGAACACCGGGGAGCTGTTTTTT
TRBJ1-5 | NA | few | TRBV29-1 | CSVRVRRLYSNQPQHF | TGCAGCGTCCGCGTCAGGAGACTCTATAGCAATCAGCCCCAGCATTTT
TRBJ2-3 | NA | NA | TRBV11-2 | CASSQQGERSDTQYF | TGTGCCAGCAGCCAACAAGGGGAGAGGTCAGATACGCAGTATTTT
TRBJ2-7 | TRBD1 | NA | TRBV29-1 | CSAIRDSSYEQYF | TGCAGCGCTATCCGGGACAGCTCCTACGAGCAGTACTTC